The 14 T cell receptor beta chains reported below all come from one sample, sequenced in a study of regulatory T cells in long-lasting Graves disease. Researchers made TCR beta libraries by using iRepertoire HTBI primers and running Arm-PCR on CDR3 regions. TCRdb ran MiXCR on the multiplex PCR reads and lists one entry per CDR3 protein. The repertoire consists of hundreds of thousands of distinct CDR3 sequences, with approximately 15% occurring once and the leading ten covering about 10%. Regarding time point: newly diagnosed GD, antithyroid drugs for less than 3 months. PBMC RNA served as the TCR library source. The sample was also linked to a second study, of T cells in Graves' hyperthyroidism and ophthalmopathy.

The sequencing used peripheral blood mononuclear cells (PBMCs), collected at new diagnosis, from a patient treated with antithyroid drugs. These receptors were taken from a man aged 25-40 years with Graves disease.

As concerns this clonotype: A read error is possible here, since a much larger clone lies one base away. This chain joins TRBV6-4 and TRBJ2-7, with 7 bases lining up with TRBD2. The CDR3 covers 17 residues. Germline values: CDR1 MRHNA, CDR2 SNTAGT. The CDR3 coding sequence is TGCGCCAACCGAAAGCAACTACGGAGCGGGAAACCCTACGAGCAGTACTTC. Its translation is CANRKQLRSGKPYEQYF.

This chain connects TRBV11-2 to TRBJ2-7; TRBD2 matches 8 bases. Trimming at V came to 5 bases and at J to 1 base, leaving 10 bases not matched to a gene. This CDR3 spans 16 amino acids. Germline-derived CDR1 and CDR2 are SGHAT and FQNNGV. The DNA of the CDR3 is TGTGCCAGCAGCCCCTTAGCGGGAAAGAGGTCCTACGAGCAGTACTTC. Amino acids: CASSPLAGKRSYEQYF.

This rearrangement joins TRBV20-1 to TRBJ2-5; TRBD2 might be the D (5 bases). This CDR3 is 12 amino acids long. The germline gives CDR1 DFQATT, CDR2 SNEGSKA (reference sequence). With 6 bases removed from V and 5 bases from J, the gap between germline ends came to 13 bases. The CDR3 here is CSAPSGKETQYF. The DNA of the CDR3 is TGCAGTGCCCCCTCCGGGAAGGAGACCCAGTACTTC.

With respect to this clonotype: This likely reflects a read error, since a far larger clone is one base away. This chain links TRBV12-3 or TRBV12-4 with TRBJ2-1, with D possibly being TRBD2 (6 bases). The CDR3 is 15 amino acids. V was pared by 6 bases and J by 10 bases, with 22 bases between. CDR3 loop: CASSPGGSSGYEQFF. The CDR3 DNA reads as TGTGCCAGCAGCCCTGGGGGGAGTTCGGGCTACGAGCAGTTCTTC.

This clonotype has a handful of counts. This chain uses TRBV15 with TRBJ2-7; TRBD2 is a possible D gene (7 bases). The CDR3 consists of 15 residues. CDR1 is LNHNV, CDR2 YYDKDF, per germline (reference sequence). Trimming removed 4 bases from V and 3 bases from J, with 16 bases in between. The CDR3 sequence: CATSKGGLTYYEQYF. In DNA, the CDR3 is TGTGCCACCAGCAAAGGGGGACTAACTTACTACGAGCAGTACTTC.

The rearrangement joins TRBV6-1 to TRBJ1-3, with no clear D. Per the germline V gene, CDR1 is MNHNS and CDR2 is SASEGT. V lost 5 bases and J lost 0, with 11 bases in between. This CDR3 has 15 amino acids. CDR3 in DNA: TGTGCCAGCAGTCCCGCGGGAACCTCTGGAAACACCATATATTTT. Its translation is CASSPAGTSGNTIYF.

CDR3 sequence reads: CASSALTSSTNEKLFF. CDR3 in DNA: TGTGCCAGCAGCGCCTTAACCAGCTCAACTAATGAAAAACTGTTTTTT. The rearrangement uses TRBV7-9 and TRBJ1-4; D call uncertain. The CDR3 contains 16 residues. Trimming left V 5 bases short and J 0 bases short, with 13 bases between. Germline CDR1 and CDR2: SEHNR and FQNEAQ (reference sequence).

This clonotype has ten or more counts. V is TRBV7-9 and J is TRBJ2-7, with D perhaps TRBD1 (6 bases). This CDR3 contains 13 residues. Germline CDR1 SEHNR, CDR2 FQNEAQ (reference sequence). V was clipped by 11 bases and J by 2 bases, with 16 bases between them. The CDR3 nucleotides are TGTGCCTCATCCGGTAGGGGGACCTACGAGCAGTACTTC. This translates into CASSGRGTYEQYF.

This clonotype was seen repeatedly, ten times or more. The genes are TRBV2 and TRBJ2-7; D possibly corresponds to TRBD2 (5 bases). The CDR3 is made up of 12 amino acids. Germline assignment: CDR1 SNHLY and CDR2 FYNNEI. Trimming left V 6 bases short and J 2 bases short, with 8 bases between. The CDR3 reads CASRPGTYEQYF. The CDR3 coding sequence is TGTGCCAGCAGACCCGGGACCTACGAGCAGTACTTC.

This chain joins TRBV6-1 and TRBJ1-2; TRBD1 might be the D (6 bases). Germline V gives CDR1 MNHNS, CDR2 SASEGT. The CDR3 consists of 13 residues. Trimming stripped 6 bases from V and 4 bases from J, with 12 bases between. The chain's CDR3 is CASRLQGPYGYTF. The CDR3 region has the DNA TGTGCCAGCAGGTTACAGGGCCCCTATGGCTACACCTTC.

This clonotype was observed once. The genes are TRBV7-2 and TRBJ2-3; possibly TRBD1 for D (6 bases). This CDR3 comprises 15 residues. The germline V gene encodes CDR1 SGHTA and CDR2 FQGNSA. Deletions cut 5 bases from V and 3 bases from J, with 15 bases between. The CDR3 here is CASSINRVGTDTQYF. In nucleotides, the CDR3 is TGTGCCAGCAGCATCAACAGGGTAGGGACAGATACGCAGTATTTT.

This clonotype was recorded many times. The J gene is TRBJ1-2, the V gene TRBV6-5, with D possibly matching TRBD1 (5 bases). This CDR3 is built from 13 residues. Germline CDR1 is MNHEY and CDR2 is SVGAGI. Trimming left V 4 bases short and J 5 bases short, with 11 bases between. The CDR3 coding sequence is TGTGCCAGCAGTTCGGGGCGCGGATATGGCTACACCTTC. Its protein product is CASSSGRGYGYTF.

This clonotype was detected only a few times. The rearrangement joins TRBV4-1 to TRBJ2-7; D call uncertain. Germline V gives CDR1 MGHRA, CDR2 YSYEKL. The V and J ends lost 3 bases and 6 bases respectively, with 15 bases between them. The CDR3 loop spans 14 amino acids. CDR3 loop: CASSQSLGPVEQYF. The CDR3 nucleotides are TGCGCCAGCAGCCAGAGTCTAGGCCCCGTCGAGCAGTACTTC.

This clonotype was seen repeatedly, ten times or more. The rearrangement uses TRBV7-3 and TRBJ1-1, with D perhaps matching TRBD1 (5 bases). Germline V lookup: CDR1 SGHTA, CDR2 FQGTGA. This CDR3 has 16 residues. Trimming cost V 4 bases and J 1 base, with 16 bases left between them. The CDR3 here is CASSSYGGFRNTEAFF. The CDR3 nucleotides read TGTGCCAGCAGCTCCTACGGGGGATTTCGGAACACTGAAGCTTTCTTT.